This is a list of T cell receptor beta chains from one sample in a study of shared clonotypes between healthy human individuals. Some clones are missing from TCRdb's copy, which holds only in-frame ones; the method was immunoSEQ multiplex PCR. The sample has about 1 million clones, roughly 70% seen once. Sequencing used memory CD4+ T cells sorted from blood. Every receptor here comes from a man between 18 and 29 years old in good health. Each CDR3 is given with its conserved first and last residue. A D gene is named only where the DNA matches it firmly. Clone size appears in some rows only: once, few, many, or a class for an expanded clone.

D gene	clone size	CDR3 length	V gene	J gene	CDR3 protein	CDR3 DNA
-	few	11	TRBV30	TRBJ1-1	CAWSRGTEAFF	TGTGCCTGGAGTCGAGGCACTGAAGCTTTCTTT
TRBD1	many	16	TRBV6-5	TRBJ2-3	CASSSRDRINTDTQYF	TGTGCCAGCAGTTCCCGGGACAGGATCAACACAGATACGCAGTATTTT
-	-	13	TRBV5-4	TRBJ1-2	CASSPDRQYGYTF	TGTGCCAGCAGCCCCGACAGACAGTATGGCTACACCTTC
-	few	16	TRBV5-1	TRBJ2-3	CASSLEQRILEGTQYF	TGCGCCAGCAGCTTGGAACAGAGAATCCTCGAGGGTACGCAGTATTTT
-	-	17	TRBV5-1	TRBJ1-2	CASSLAEGAGTFYGYTF	TGCGCCAGCAGCTTGGCCGAAGGGGCAGGGACCTTCTATGGCTACACCTTC
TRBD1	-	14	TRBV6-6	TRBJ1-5	CASRSGQGNQPQHF	TGTGCCAGCAGATCGGGACAGGGGAATCAGCCCCAGCATTTT
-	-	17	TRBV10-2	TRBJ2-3	CASSRATGGHSTDTQYF	TGCGCCAGCAGCCGAGCGACGGGGGGCCATAGCACAGATACGCAGTATTTT
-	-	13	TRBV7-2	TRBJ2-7	CASSFTAGKAPYF	TGTGCCAGCAGCTTCACGGCCGGAAAGGCGCCTTACTTC
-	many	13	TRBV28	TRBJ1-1	CASSFRRNTEAFF	TGTGCCAGCAGTTTCCGAAGGAACACTGAAGCTTTCTTT
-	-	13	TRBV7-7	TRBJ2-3	CASSSSNTDTQYF	TGTGCTAGCAGCTCATCCAACACAGATACGCAGTATTTT
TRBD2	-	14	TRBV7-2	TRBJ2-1	CASSPARGGYAQFF	TGTGCCAGCAGCCCAGCGCGGGGAGGGTACGCGCAGTTCTTC
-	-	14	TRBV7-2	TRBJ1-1	CASSLNRGSTEAFF	TGTGCCAGCAGCTTGAACCGGGGGAGCACTGAAGCTTTCTTT
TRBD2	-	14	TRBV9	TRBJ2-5	CASSPRGGRETQYF	TGTGCCAGCAGCCCTCGGGGGGGCAGGGAGACCCAGTACTTC
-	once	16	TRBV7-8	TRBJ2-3	CASSQVLAREADTQYF	TGTGCCAGCAGCCAGGTACTCGCCAGGGAGGCAGATACGCAGTATTTT
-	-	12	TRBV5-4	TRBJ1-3	CASSLGAGAIYF	TGTGCCAGCAGCTTGGGCGCGGGAGCCATATATTTT
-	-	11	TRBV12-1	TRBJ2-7	CASMGRYEQYF	TGTGCCAGCATGGGGCGGTACGAGCAGTACTTC
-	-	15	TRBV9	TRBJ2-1	CASSVAGEKGNEQFF	TGTGCCAGCAGCGTAGCGGGGGAGAAGGGCAATGAGCAGTTCTTC
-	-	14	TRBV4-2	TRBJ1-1	CASSQKSVNTEAFF	TGTGCCAGCAGCCAAAAGAGTGTGAACACTGAAGCTTTCTTT
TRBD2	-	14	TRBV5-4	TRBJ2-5	CASSILAGPGTQYF	TGTGCCAGCAGCATCTTAGCGGGGCCTGGGACCCAGTACTTC
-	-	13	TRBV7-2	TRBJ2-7	CASSLGTLGEQYF	TGTGCCAGCAGCTTAGGGACATTGGGCGAGCAGTACTTC
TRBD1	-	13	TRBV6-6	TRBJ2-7	CASGDRGAYEQYF	TGTGCCAGCGGCGACAGGGGAGCCTACGAGCAGTACTTC
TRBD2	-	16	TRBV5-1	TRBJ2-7	CASSTGLGGSSYEQYF	TGCGCCAGCAGCACGGGACTAGGGGGAAGCTCCTACGAGCAGTACTTC
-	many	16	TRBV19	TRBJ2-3	CASSIDGRKYTDTQYF	TGTGCCAGTAGTATCGATGGACGGAAATACACAGATACGCAGTATTTT
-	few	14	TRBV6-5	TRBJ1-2	CASSYSIISYGYTF	TGTGCCAGCAGTTACTCGATAATTAGCTATGGCTACACCTTC
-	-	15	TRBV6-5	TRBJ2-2	CASSYLGGNTGELFF	TGTGCCAGCAGTTACTTAGGCGGAAACACCGGGGAGCTGTTTTTT
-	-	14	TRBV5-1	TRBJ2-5	CASSLGGGAETQYF	TGCGCCAGCAGCTTGGGAGGCGGGGCGGAGACCCAGTACTTC
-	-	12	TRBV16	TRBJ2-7	CASSQSGYEQYF	TGTGCCAGCAGCCAATCCGGTTACGAGCAGTACTTC
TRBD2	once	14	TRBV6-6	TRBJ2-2	CASSYVGRAGELFF	TGTGCCAGCAGTTACGTGGGGAGGGCCGGGGAGCTGTTTTTT
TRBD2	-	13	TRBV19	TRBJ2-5	CASSGSGAETQYF	TGTGCCAGTAGTGGGAGCGGGGCGGAGACCCAGTACTTC
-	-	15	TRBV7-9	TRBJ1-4	CASSLAWTLTGKLFF	TGTGCCAGCAGCTTAGCGTGGACCTTAACCGGAAAACTGTTTTTT
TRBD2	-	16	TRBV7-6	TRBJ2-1	CASSPTSGGAPNEQFF	TGTGCCAGCAGCCCGACTAGCGGGGGGGCACCAAATGAGCAGTTCTTC
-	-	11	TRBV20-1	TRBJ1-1	CSARLNTEAFF	TGCAGTGCTAGACTAAACACTGAAGCTTTCTTT